A single sample gave rise to the 24 T cell receptor beta chains below, sequenced in a study of shared clonotypes between healthy human individuals. The data were produced by immunoSEQ multiplex PCR, yet TCRdb's version contains in-frame clones alone and is incomplete. The repertoire holds over a million clones, with around 82% as singletons. Sequencing input: memory CD4+ T cells from PBMCs. Subset meaning: CD45RA-negative fraction. These receptors were taken from a young man in good health. Some clones in this sample may be carry-over from other donors' samples.

The table lists this clone with a count of one. The rearrangement joins TRBV7-1 to TRBJ1-1, with D hard to call. TRBV7-1 is placed among ORFs of uncertain function. The ends were cut back, 4 bases at V and 7 bases at J, with 7 bases in the middle. This CDR3 comprises 11 residues. CDR3 bases: TGTGCCAGCAGCTTATTCATTGAAGCTTTCTTT. This sequence encodes CASSLFIEAFF.

J is TRBJ2-7 and V is TRBV27, with 8 bases identical to TRBD2. Trimming at V came to 5 bases and at J to 7 bases, leaving 10 bases not matched to a gene. The CDR3 is 14 residues long. The germline gives CDR1 MNHEY, CDR2 SMNVEV (reference sequence). CDR3 in DNA: TGTGCCAGCAGTCCACCGGGACTAGTGTCAGAGCAGTACTTC. Translation gives CASSPPGLVSEQYF.

This chain links TRBV7-9 with TRBJ1-1; D gene uncertain. The CDR3 spans 12 residues. In germline, CDR1 is SEHNR, CDR2 FQNEAQ (reference sequence). The germline V and J ends were trimmed by 5 bases and 3 bases, with 7 bases remaining between them. CDR3 in amino acids: CASSPQYTEAFF. In nucleotides, the CDR3 is TGTGCCAGCAGCCCCCAGTACACTGAAGCTTTCTTT.

The gene calls are TRBV5-4 and TRBJ1-1; D remains ambiguous. Germline CDR1 SGHNT, CDR2 YYREEE (reference sequence). The CDR3 runs to 14 residues. Trimming left V 4 bases short and J 4 bases short, with 14 bases between. The CDR3 DNA follows: TGTGCCAGCAGCCCAGGTACCGGGTTCACTGAAGCTTTCTTT. It encodes CASSPGTGFTEAFF.

In this sample, this clone turned up many times. This chain uses TRBV7-9 with TRBJ1-1, with D possibly matching TRBD1 (5 bases). Germline V gene data show CDR1 as SEHNR and CDR2 as FQNEAQ (reference sequence). Deletions cut 2 bases from V and 4 bases from J, with 11 bases between. CDR3 length: 14 residues. This CDR3 reads CASSLRDFGTEAFF. CDR3 coding DNA: TGTGCCAGCAGCTTAAGGGACTTTGGCACTGAAGCTTTCTTT.

This chain links TRBV28 with TRBJ1-2; D not resolved. CDR3 length: 15 residues. The V end lost 5 bases, the J end lost 0 bases, and 13 bases lay between the germline ends. Germline lookup yields CDR1 MDHEN and CDR2 SYDVKM. CDR3: CASSMDGFANYGYTF. The CDR3 nucleotides read TGTGCCAGCAGTATGGATGGATTTGCTAACTATGGCTACACCTTC.

This clone occurred once. The chain couples TRBV10-3 to TRBJ1-1, with 8 bases matching TRBD1. The CDR3 consists of 16 residues. CDR1 and CDR2 (germline): ENHRY, SYGVKD. Losses at the gene ends were 2 bases for V and 1 base for J; bases not matched to a gene: 6. This CDR3 reads CAISEGPGQANTEAFF. The CDR3 DNA follows: TGTGCCATCAGTGAGGGGCCGGGACAGGCGAACACTGAAGCTTTCTTT.

The chain joins TRBV10-3 to TRBJ1-1; maybe TRBD1 (5 bases). Germline values: CDR1 ENHRY, CDR2 SYGVKD. The CDR3 length is 18 residues. Trimming removed 11 bases from V and 6 bases from J, with 34 bases in between. This CDR3 is CAPPLTWGTQTNGAEAFF. The DNA for the CDR3 is TGTGCCCCCCCTTTGACCTGGGGGACGCAGACCAATGGAGCTGAAGCTTTCTTT.

As to this clone: A junction end diverges from the germline sequence, so it may reflect a read error. V usage is TRBV4-2 and J usage is TRBJ1-2, with 8 nucleotides matching TRBD1. This CDR3 is built from 13 residues. The germline gives CDR1 LGHNA, CDR2 YNFKEQ. CDR3 bases: TGTGCCAGCAGCCAAGATGCCAGGGGGCGCTTCCACTTC. Translated: CASSQDARGRFHF.

This clone has just one count. The chain employs TRBV4-1 and TRBJ2-1; 8 nucleotides match TRBD1. The germline V gene encodes CDR1 MGHRA and CDR2 YSYEKL. V gave up 4 bases and J gave up 2 bases; unmatched junction bases: 4. This CDR3 region has 15 residues. CDR3 nucleotide sequence: TGCGCCAGCAGCCTACGACAGGGGCCCTACAATGAGCAGTTCTTC. The encoded protein is CASSLRQGPYNEQFF.

This chain links TRBV4-2 with TRBJ2-5; no reliable D call. The CDR3 covers 15 residues. V shed 0 bases and J shed 6 bases, with 14 bases lying between them. Per the germline V gene, CDR1 is LGHNA and CDR2 is YNFKEQ. In nucleotides, the CDR3 is TGTGCCAGCAGCCAAGATAATCCGGGCGCACAGACCCAGTACTTC. Its translation: CASSQDNPGAQTQYF.

This clone turned up a few times. V usage is TRBV4-2 and J usage is TRBJ1-4; TRBD1 is a possible D gene (5 bases). The CDR3 totals 15 residues. Germline loops: CDR1 LGHNA, CDR2 YNFKEQ. V lost 4 bases to trimming and J lost 6 bases, with 15 bases between them. The CDR3 DNA is TGTGCCAGCAGCCGAGGGGATGACCAAGATGAAAAACTGTTTTTT. Amino acids: CASSRGDDQDEKLFF.

This clone showed up just once. The V and J genes are TRBV19 and TRBJ1-2; perhaps TRBD1 as D (5 bases). The germline V gene has CDR1 LNHDA and CDR2 SQIVND (reference sequence). The CDR3 covers 13 residues. V was trimmed by 5 bases and J by 4 bases, leaving 11 bases between them. CDR3 nucleotides: TGTGCCAGTAGTTCGACAGCCCCCTATGGCTACACCTTC. Its protein product is CASSSTAPYGYTF.

The chain uses TRBV6-1 and TRBJ2-3; D is unresolved. V was shortened by 3 bases and J by 4 bases, with 8 bases between the two germline ends. From germline, CDR1 is MNHNS and CDR2 SASEGT. This CDR3 comprises 13 residues. The CDR3 sequence: CASSDWTADTQYF. The DNA of the CDR3 is TGTGCCAGCAGTGATTGGACGGCAGATACGCAGTATTTT.

The rearrangement joins TRBV7-8 to TRBJ1-4; possible D gene TRBD1, 6 bases. The CDR3 is made up of 15 amino acids. V lost 1 base and J lost 7, with 13 bases in between. CDR1 SGHVS and CDR2 FQNEAQ come from the germline V gene. The DNA of the CDR3 is TGTGCCAGCAGCTTAGAGGGGGGGCTGGGTGAAAAACTGTTTTTT. It yields the protein CASSLEGGLGEKLFF.

The chain combines TRBV6-5 with TRBJ1-4; D unclear. V lost 5 bases, J lost 10 bases, and 17 bases lay in between. The length of the CDR3 is 14 residues. Germline V gene sequence: CDR1 MNHEY, CDR2 SVGAGI. The CDR3, as DNA: TGTGCCAGCAGTCAGTGGCCCAATCGCGTAAAACTGTTTTTT. Protein product: CASSQWPNRVKLFF.

This clone has only a few counts. The J gene is TRBJ1-4, the V gene TRBV18, with D possibly TRBD1 on 5 matching bases. The CDR3 contains 13 residues. In germline, CDR1 is KGHSH, CDR2 LQKENI. V lost 4 bases and J 7 bases, leaving 10 bases between the germline ends. In DNA form, the CDR3 reads TGTGCCAGCTCACAGGGAAGGGGTGAAAAACTGTTTTTT. It codes for CASSQGRGEKLFF.

The chain joins TRBV5-1 to TRBJ1-1; 8 nucleotides match TRBD1. The length of the CDR3 is 15 residues. Trimming took 3 bases from V and 1 from J; bases not matched to a gene: 5. Germline CDR1 and CDR2: SGHRS and YFSETQ. This CDR3 reads CASSSSGTGNTEAFF. The DNA of the CDR3 is TGCGCCAGCAGCTCCTCCGGGACAGGGAACACTGAAGCTTTCTTT.

The chain employs TRBV7-2 and TRBJ2-7; 10 bases are a match to TRBD2. After removal of 1 base from V and 3 bases from J, the junction contained 6 bases not matched to a gene. This CDR3 spans 16 amino acids. Germline V CDR1 and CDR2: SGHTA, FQGNSA. The CDR3 protein is CASSLGGLAGVYEQYF. In DNA, the CDR3 is TGTGCCAGCAGCTTAGGGGGGCTAGCGGGAGTCTACGAGCAGTACTTC.

Comment on this clone: The identical CDR3 is also encoded by other nucleotide sequences in the sample. The V and J genes are TRBV12-5 and TRBJ2-5; D uncertain. The CDR3 consists of 11 residues. Per the germline V gene, CDR1 is LGHNT and CDR2 is FRNRAP. The V end was cut by 2 bases, the J end by 5 bases, with 3 bases between. CDR3 loop: CASGLRETQYF. In nucleotides, the CDR3 is TGTGCTAGTGGTTTGAGGGAGACCCAGTACTTC.

This clone turned up a few times. The chain carries TRBV5-4 and TRBJ2-2; 15 bases map to TRBD2. CDR3 length: 20 amino acids. Germline V gene sequence: CDR1 SGHNT, CDR2 YYREEE (reference sequence). J gave up 2 bases and V 0 bases, and 8 bases lay outside the gene matches. Here the CDR3 reads CASSLADRGLAGGNTGELFF. CDR3 coding DNA: TGTGCCAGCAGCTTGGCCGATAGGGGACTAGCGGGAGGAAACACCGGGGAGCTGTTTTTT. The entire variable domain, with the rest obtained from reference TRBV5-4 and TRBJ2-2, is as follows: ETGVTQSPTHLIKTRGQQVTLRCSSQSGHNTVSWYQQALGQGPQFIFQYYREEENGRGNFPPRFSGLQFPNYSSELNVNALELDDSALYLCASSLADRGLAGGNTGELFFGEGSRLTVL.

This clone was recorded only once. The chain employs TRBV27 and TRBJ1-5, with D hard to call. CDR3 length equals 12 residues. The germline CDR1 and CDR2 sequences are MNHEY and SMNVEV (reference sequence). V gave up 6 bases and J gave up 3 bases, with 6 bases separating them. This CDR3 reads CASRGNNQPQHF. The CDR3 nucleotides read TGTGCCAGCAGGGGGAACAATCAGCCCCAGCATTTT.

This clone was recorded only once. The gene calls are TRBV27 and TRBJ2-7, with TRBD2 as a possible D gene (6 bases). V lost 3 bases and J lost 8, with 20 bases in between. The CDR3 loop spans 15 amino acids. Germline lookup yields CDR1 MNHEY and CDR2 SMNVEV (reference sequence). The CDR3 DNA sequence: TGTGCCAGCAGTTTTTCACTAGCTGAAAGTACGAAGCAGTACTTC. Translating gives CASSFSLAESTKQYF.

This chain links TRBV10-1 with TRBJ2-5; TRBD1 or TRBD2 may be the D gene (5 bases each). The CDR3 length is 14 residues. Between the trimmed V and J ends, which lost 4 bases and 5 bases, there was a span of 14 bases. Germline V lookup: CDR1 WNHNN, CDR2 SYGVQD (reference sequence). CDR3 loop: CASSGDGRRETQYF. CDR3 coding DNA: TGCGCCAGCAGTGGGGACGGCCGTCGGGAGACCCAGTACTTC.